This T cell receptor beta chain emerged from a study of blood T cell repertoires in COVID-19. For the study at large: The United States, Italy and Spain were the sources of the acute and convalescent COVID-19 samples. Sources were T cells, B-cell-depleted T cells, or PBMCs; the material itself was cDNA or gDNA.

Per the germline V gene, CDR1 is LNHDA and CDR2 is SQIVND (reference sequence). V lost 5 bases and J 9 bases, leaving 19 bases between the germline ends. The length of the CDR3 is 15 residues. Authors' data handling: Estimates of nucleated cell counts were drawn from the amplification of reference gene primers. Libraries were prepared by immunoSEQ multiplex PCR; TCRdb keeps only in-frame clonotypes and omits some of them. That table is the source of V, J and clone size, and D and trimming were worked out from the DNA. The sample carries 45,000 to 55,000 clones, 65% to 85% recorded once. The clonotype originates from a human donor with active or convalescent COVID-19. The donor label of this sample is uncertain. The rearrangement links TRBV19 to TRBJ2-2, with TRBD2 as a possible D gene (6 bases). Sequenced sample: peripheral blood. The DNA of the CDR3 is TGTGCCAGTAGTGTATCCGGGACTCCCCCCCGGGAGCTGTTTTTT. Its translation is CASSVSGTPPRELFF.